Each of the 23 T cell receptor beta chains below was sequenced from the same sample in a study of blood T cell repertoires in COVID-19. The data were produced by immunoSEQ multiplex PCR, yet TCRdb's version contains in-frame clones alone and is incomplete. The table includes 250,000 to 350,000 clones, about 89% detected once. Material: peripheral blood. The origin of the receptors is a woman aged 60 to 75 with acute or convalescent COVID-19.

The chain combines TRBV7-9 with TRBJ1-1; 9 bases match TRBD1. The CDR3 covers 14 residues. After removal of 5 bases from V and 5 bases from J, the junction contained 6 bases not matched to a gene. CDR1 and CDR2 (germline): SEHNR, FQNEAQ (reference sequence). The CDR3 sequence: CASSTRQGETEAFF. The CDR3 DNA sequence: TGTGCCAGCAGCACCCGACAGGGGGAAACTGAAGCTTTCTTT.

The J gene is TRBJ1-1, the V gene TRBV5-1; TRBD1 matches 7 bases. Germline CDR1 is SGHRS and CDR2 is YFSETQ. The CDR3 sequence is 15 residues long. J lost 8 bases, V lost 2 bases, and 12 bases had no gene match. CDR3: CASSLQRQGIQEAFF. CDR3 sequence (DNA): TGCGCCAGCAGCTTACAAAGACAGGGAATACAGGAAGCTTTCTTT. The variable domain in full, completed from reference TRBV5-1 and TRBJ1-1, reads KAGVTQTPRYLIKTRGQQVTLSCSPISGHRSVSWYQQTPGQGLQFLFEYFSETQRNKGNFPGRFSGRQFSNSRSEMNVSTLELGDSALYLCASSLQRQGIQEAFFGQGTRLTVV.

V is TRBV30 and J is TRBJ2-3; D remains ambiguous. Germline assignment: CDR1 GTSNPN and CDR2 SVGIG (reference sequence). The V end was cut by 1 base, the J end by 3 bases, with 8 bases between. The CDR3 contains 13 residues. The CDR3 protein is CAWSGPLTDTQYF. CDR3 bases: TGTGCCTGGAGTGGGCCGTTAACAGATACGCAGTATTTT.

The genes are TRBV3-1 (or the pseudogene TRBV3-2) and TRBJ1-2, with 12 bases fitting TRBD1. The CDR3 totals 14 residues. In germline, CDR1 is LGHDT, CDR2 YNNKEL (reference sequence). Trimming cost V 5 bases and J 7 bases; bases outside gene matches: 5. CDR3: CASSAGTGGLGYTF. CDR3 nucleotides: TGTGCCAGCAGCGCCGGGACAGGGGGCCTTGGCTACACCTTC.

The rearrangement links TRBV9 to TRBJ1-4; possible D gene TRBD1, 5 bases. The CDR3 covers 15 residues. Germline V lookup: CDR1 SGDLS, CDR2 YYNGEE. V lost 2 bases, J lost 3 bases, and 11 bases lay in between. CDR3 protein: CASSVFQGSNEKLFF. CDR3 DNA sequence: TGTGCCAGCAGCGTCTTCCAGGGATCTAATGAAAAACTGTTTTTT.

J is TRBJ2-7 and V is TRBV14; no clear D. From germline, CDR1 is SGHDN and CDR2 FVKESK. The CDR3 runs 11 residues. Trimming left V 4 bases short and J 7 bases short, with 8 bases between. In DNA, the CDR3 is TGTGCCAGCAGCCGCCTCGGGGAGCAGTACTTC. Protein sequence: CASSRLGEQYF. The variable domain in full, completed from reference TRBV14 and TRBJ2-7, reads EAGVTQFPSHSVIEKGQTVTLRCDPISGHDNLYWYRRVMGKEIKFLLHFVKESKQDESGMPNNRFLAERTGGTYSTLKVQPAELEDSGVYFCASSRLGEQYFGPGTRLTVT.

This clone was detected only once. CDR3 loop: CASSLAGTGLDTQYF. The CDR3 region has the DNA TGTGCCAGCAGCTTAGCTGGGACAGGGTTAGATACGCAGTATTTT. This rearrangement joins TRBV7-2 to TRBJ2-3; TRBD1 agrees at 9 bases. The CDR3 has 15 residues. The junction had 3 bases not matched to a gene; V was cut back by 0 bases and J by 5 bases. CDR1 is SGHTA, CDR2 FQGNSA, per germline.

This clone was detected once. The CDR3 loop is CASSSSRTGGPDTQYF. In DNA form, the CDR3 reads TGTGCCAGCAGTTCCTCACGAACGGGAGGGCCAGATACGCAGTATTTT. The chain joins TRBV7-3 to TRBJ2-3; 8 bases map to TRBD2. J was trimmed by 4 bases and V by 6 bases; bases with no gene match: 12. The CDR3 is 16 residues long. CDR1 is SGHTA, CDR2 FQGTGA, per germline.

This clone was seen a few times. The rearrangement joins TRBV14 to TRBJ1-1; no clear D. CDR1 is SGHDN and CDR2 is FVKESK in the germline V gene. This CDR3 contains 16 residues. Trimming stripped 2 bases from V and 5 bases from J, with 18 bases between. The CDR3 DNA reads TGTGCCAGCAGCCAATATCGGAGGTTCCTGGGTACTGAAGCTTTCTTT. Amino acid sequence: CASSQYRRFLGTEAFF.

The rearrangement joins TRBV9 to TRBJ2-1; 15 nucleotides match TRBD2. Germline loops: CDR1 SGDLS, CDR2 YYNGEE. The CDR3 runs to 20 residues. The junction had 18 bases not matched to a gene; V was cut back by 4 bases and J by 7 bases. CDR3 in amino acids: CASSNPGTSGRPGLFNEQFF. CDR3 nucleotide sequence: TGTGCCAGCAGCAACCCCGGGACTAGCGGGAGGCCGGGATTATTTAATGAGCAGTTCTTC.

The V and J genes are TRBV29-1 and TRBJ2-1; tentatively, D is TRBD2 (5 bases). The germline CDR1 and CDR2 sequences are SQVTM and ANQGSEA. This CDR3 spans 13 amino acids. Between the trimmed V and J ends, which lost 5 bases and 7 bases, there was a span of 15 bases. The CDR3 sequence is CSVFDEGLNEQFF. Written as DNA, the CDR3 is TGCAGCGTTTTCGATGAGGGATTGAATGAGCAGTTCTTC.

CDR3 bases: TGTGCCAGCTCACCACCGTCCTGGGGCGCCGGGGAGCTGTTTTTT. This encodes CASSPPSWGAGELFF. The chain is built from TRBV18 and TRBJ2-2; a weak D match, TRBD1 (5 bases). CDR1 KGHSH and CDR2 LQKENI come from the germline V gene. The CDR3 runs 15 residues. V was clipped by 0 bases and J by 6 bases, with 11 bases between them. Complete variable domain (other parts from reference TRBV18 and TRBJ2-2): NAGVMQNPRHLVRRRGQEARLRCSPMKGHSHVYWYRQLPEEGLKFMVYLQKENIIDESGMPKERFSAEFPKEGPSILRIQQVVRGDSAAYFCASSPPSWGAGELFFGEGSRLTVL.

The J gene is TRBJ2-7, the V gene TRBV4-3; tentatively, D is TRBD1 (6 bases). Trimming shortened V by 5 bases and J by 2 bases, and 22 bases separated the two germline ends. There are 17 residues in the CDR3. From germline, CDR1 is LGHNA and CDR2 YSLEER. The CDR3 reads CASSSSPDRNLPYEQYF. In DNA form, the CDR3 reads TGCGCCAGCAGCTCTTCCCCTGACAGGAACCTTCCCTACGAGCAGTACTTC.

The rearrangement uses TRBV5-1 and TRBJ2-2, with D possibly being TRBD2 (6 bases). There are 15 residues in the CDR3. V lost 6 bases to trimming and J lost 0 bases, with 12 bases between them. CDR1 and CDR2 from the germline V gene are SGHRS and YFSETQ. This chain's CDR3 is CASTLRDANTGELFF. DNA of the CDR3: TGCGCCAGCACCCTGCGGGACGCGAACACCGGGGAGCTGTTTTTT.

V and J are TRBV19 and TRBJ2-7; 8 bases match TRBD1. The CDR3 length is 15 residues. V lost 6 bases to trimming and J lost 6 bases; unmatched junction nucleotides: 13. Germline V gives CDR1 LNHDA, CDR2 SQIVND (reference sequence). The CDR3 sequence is CASRDWRQGAIEQYF. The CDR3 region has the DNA TGTGCCAGTAGAGATTGGAGGCAGGGGGCGATCGAGCAGTACTTC.

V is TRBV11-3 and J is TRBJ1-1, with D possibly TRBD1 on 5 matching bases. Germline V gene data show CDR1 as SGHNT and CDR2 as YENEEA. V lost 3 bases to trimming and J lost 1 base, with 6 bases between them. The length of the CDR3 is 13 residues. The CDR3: CASSFDRNTEAFF. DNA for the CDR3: TGTGCCAGCAGCTTCGACAGGAACACTGAAGCTTTCTTT. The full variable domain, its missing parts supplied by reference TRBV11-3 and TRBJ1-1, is EAGVVQSPRYKIIEKKQPVAFWCNPISGHNTLYWYLQNLGQGPELLIRYENEEAVDDSQLPKDRFSAERLKGVDSTLKIQPAELGDSAVYLCASSFDRNTEAFFGQGTRLTVV.

This CDR3 is CASTRLAGFLKVYEQFF. In nucleotides, the CDR3 is TGTGCCAGCACCAGGTTGGCAGGCTTCCTGAAGGTGTATGAGCAGTTCTTC. The gene calls are TRBV28 and TRBJ2-1; unclear D gene. The CDR3 extends over 17 amino acids. Germline V gene sequence: CDR1 MDHEN, CDR2 SYDVKM. Trimming shortened V by 7 bases and J by 8 bases, and 27 bases separated the two germline ends.

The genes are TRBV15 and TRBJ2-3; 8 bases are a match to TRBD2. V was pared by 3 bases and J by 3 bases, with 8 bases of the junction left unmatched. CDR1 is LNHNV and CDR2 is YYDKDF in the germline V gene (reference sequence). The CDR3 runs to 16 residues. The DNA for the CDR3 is TGTGCCACCAGCAGGGAGGGACTAGGCCCAACAGATACGCAGTATTTT. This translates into CATSREGLGPTDTQYF. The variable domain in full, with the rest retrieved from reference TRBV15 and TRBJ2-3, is DAMVIQNPRYQVTQFGKPVTLSCSQTLNHNVMYWYQQKSSQAPKLLFHYYDKDFNNEADTPDNFQSRRPNTSFCFLDIRSPGLGDTAMYLCATSREGLGPTDTQYFGPGTRLTVL.

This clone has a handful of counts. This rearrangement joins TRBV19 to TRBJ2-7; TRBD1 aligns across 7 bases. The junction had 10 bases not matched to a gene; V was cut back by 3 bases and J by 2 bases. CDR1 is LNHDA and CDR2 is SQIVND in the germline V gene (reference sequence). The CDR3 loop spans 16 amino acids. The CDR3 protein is CASSMLVLGQTYEQYF. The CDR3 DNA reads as TGTGCCAGTAGTATGCTCGTCTTGGGACAGACCTACGAGCAGTACTTC.

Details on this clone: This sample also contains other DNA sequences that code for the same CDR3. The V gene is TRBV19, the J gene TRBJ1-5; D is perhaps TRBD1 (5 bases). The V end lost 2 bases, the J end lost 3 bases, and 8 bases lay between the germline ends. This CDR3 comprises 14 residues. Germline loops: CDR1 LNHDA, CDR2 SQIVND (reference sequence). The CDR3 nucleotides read TGTGCCAGTAGTATAAGGGACTTCAATCAGCCCCAGCATTTT. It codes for CASSIRDFNQPQHF.

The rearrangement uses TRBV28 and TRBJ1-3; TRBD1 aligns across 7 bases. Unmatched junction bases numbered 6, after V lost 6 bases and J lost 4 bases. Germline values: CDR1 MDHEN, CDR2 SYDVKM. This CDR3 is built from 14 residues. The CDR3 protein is CASRTTGAGNTIYF. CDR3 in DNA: TGTGCCAGCAGGACTACAGGGGCAGGAAACACCATATATTTT.

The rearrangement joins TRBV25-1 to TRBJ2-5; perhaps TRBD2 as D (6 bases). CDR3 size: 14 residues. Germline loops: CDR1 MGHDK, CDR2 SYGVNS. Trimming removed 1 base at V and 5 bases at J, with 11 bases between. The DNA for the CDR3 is TGTGCCAGCAGTGAATGGGCCAGCGGGGAGACCCAGTACTTC. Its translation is CASSEWASGETQYF.

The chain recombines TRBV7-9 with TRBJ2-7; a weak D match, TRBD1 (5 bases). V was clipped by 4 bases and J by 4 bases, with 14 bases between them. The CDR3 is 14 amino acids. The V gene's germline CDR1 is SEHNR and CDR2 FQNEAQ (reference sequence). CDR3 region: CASSSWLGEYEQYF. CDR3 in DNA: TGTGCCAGCAGCTCTTGGCTAGGGGAATACGAGCAGTACTTC.